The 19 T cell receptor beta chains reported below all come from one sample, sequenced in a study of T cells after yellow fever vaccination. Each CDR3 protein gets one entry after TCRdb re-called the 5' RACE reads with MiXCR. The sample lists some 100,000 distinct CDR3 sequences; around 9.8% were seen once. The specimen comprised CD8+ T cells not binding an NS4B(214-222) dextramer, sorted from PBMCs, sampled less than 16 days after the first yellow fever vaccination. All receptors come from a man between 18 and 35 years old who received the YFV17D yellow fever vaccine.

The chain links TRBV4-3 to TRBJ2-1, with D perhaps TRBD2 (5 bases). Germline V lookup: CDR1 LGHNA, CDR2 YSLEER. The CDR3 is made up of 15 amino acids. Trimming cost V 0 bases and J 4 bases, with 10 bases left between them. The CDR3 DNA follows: TGCGCCAGCAGCCAAGAAGGACTGGAATACAATGAGCAGTTCTTC. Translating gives CASSQEGLEYNEQFF.

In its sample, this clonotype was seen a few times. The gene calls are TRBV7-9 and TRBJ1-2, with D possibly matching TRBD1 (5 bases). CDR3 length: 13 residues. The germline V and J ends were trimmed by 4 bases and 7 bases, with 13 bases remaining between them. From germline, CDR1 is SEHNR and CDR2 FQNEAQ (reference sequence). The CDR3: CASSSRVRGGYTF. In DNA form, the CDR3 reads TGTGCCAGCAGCTCCAGGGTGAGGGGTGGCTACACCTTC.

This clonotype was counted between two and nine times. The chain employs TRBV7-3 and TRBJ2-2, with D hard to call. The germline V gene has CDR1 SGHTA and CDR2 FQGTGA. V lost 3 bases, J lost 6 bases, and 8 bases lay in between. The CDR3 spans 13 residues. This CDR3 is CASSFKGPGELFF. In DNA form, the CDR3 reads TGTGCCAGCAGCTTTAAGGGTCCCGGGGAGCTGTTTTTT.

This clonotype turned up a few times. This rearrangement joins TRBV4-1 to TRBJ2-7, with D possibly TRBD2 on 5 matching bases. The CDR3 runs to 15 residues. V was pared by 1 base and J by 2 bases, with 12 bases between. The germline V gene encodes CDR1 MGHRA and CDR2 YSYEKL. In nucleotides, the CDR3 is TGCGCCAGCAGCCAAGTCGCTAGCCCCCCCTACGAGCAGTACGTC. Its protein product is CASSQVASPPYEQYV.

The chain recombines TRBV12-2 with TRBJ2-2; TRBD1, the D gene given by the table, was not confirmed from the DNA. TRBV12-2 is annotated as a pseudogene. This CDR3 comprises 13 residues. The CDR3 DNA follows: TGTGCAAGTCGCTTGGACAGGGGGGGGGAGCTGTTTTTT. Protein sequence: CASRLDRGGELFF.

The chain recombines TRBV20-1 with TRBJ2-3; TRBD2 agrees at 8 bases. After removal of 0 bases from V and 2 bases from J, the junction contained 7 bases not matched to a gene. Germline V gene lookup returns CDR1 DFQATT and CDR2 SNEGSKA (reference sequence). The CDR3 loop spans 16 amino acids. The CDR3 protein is CSARDPGGLITDTQYF. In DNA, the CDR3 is TGCAGTGCTAGAGACCCGGGAGGGCTGATCACAGATACGCAGTATTTT.

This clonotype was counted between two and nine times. The CDR3: CASSRGGLGLDKETQYF. As DNA, the CDR3 is TGTGCCAGCAGCCGTGGGGGGTTAGGACTAGATAAAGAGACCCAGTACTTC. This sequence joins TRBV3-1 and TRBJ2-5; 7 positions match TRBD2. V gave up 4 bases and J gave up 3 bases; unmatched junction bases: 14. This CDR3 has 17 residues. CDR1 and CDR2 from the germline V gene are LGHDT and YNNKEL (reference sequence).

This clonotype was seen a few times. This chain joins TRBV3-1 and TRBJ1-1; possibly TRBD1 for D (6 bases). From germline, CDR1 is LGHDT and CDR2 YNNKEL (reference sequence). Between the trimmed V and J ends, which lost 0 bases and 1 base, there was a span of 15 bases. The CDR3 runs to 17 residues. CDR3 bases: TGTGCCAGCAGCCAAGATCCGACAGGCGACCCGAACACTGAAGCTTTCTTT. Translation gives CASSQDPTGDPNTEAFF. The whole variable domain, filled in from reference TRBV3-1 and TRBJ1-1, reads DTAVSQTPKYLVTQMGNDKSIKCEQNLGHDTMYWYKQDSKKFLKIMFSYNNKELIINETVPNRFSPKSPDKAHLNLHINSLELGDSAVYFCASSQDPTGDPNTEAFFGQGTRLTVV.

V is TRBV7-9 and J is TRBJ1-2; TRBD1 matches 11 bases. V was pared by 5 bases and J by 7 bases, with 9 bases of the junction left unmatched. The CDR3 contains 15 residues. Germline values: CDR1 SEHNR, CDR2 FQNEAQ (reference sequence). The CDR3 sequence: CASSPSGQGASGYTF. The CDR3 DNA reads TGTGCCAGCAGCCCAAGTGGACAGGGGGCGAGTGGCTACACCTTC.

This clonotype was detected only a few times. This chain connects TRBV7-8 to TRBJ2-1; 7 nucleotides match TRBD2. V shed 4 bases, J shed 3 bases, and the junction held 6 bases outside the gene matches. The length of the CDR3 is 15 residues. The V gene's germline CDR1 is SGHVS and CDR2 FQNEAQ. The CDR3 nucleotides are TGTGCCAGCAGCTCTTATCGGGGGGACTACAATGAGCAGTTCTTC. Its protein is CASSSYRGDYNEQFF.

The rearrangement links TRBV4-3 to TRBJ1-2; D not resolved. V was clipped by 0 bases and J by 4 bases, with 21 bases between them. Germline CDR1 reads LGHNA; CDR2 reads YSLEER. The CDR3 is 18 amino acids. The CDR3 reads CASSQEDLSGPSFYGYTF. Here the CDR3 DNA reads TGCGCCAGCAGCCAAGAGGATCTGTCGGGCCCCTCCTTCTATGGCTACACCTTC.

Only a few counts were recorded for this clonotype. The CDR3 nucleotides read TGTGCTAGTGGTTTTCTTACAGGGTTGACCGGGGAGCTGTTTTTT. It yields the protein CASGFLTGLTGELFF. V usage is TRBV12-5 and J usage is TRBJ2-2; D is possibly TRBD1 (6 bases). Trimming cost V 3 bases and J 5 bases, with 13 bases left between them. CDR1 is LGHNT and CDR2 is FRNRAP in the germline V gene. The CDR3 totals 15 residues.

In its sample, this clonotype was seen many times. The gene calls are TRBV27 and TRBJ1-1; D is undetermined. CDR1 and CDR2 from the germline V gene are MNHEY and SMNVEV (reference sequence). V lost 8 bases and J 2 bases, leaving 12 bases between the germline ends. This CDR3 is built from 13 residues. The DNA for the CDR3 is TGTGCCAGCGCTATTTGGGAAAACACTGAAGCTTTCTTT. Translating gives CASAIWENTEAFF.

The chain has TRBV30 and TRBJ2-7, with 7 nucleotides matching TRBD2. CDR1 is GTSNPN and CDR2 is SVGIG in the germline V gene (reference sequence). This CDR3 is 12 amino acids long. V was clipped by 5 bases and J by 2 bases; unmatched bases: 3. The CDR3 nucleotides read TGTGCCTGGGCGGGAGTCGCCTACGAGCAGTACTTC. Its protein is CAWAGVAYEQYF.

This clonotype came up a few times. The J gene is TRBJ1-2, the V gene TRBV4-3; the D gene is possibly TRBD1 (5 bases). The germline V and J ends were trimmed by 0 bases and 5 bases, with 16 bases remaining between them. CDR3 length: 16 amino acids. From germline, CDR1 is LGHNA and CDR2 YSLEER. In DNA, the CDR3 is TGCGCCAGCAGCCAAGAGGTTACCGGGACGCCTTATGGCTACACCTTC. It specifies CASSQEVTGTPYGYTF.

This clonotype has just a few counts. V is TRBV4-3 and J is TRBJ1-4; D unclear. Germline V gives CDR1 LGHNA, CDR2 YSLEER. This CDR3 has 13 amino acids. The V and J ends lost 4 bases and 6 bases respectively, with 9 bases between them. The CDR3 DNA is TGCGCCAGCAGCCCTTTTGGGGATGAAAAACTGTTTTTT. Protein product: CASSPFGDEKLFF.

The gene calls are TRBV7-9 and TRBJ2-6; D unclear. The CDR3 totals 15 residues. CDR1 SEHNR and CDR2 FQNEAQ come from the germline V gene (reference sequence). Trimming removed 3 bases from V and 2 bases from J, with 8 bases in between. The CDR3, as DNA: TGTGCCAGCAGCTTTCCCTTAGCTGGGGCCAACGTCCTGACTTTC. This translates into CASSFPLAGANVLTF.

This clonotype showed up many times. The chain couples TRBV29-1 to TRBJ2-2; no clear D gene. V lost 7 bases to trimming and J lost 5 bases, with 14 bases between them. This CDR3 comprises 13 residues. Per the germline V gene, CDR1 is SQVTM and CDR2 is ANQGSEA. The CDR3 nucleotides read TGCAGCGCTACAGCTTCGAGGACCGGGGAGCTGTTTTTT. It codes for CSATASRTGELFF.

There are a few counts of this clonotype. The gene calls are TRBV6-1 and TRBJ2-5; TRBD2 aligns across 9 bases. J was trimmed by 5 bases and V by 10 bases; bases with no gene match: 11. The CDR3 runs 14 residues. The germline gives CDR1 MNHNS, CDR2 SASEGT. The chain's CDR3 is CATVGGGAAETQYF. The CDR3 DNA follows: TGTGCCACTGTGGGCGGGGGGGCGGCGGAGACCCAGTACTTC.